The sequence of this TCR beta chain was determined in a study of siplizumab effects on memory and regulatory T cells. There are 16 residues in the CDR3. Germline V gene sequence: CDR1 GTSNPN, CDR2 SVGIG (reference sequence). Losses at the gene ends were 3 bases for V and 4 bases for J; bases not matched to a gene: 9. Assayed TCR templates numbered about 10^5 for each sample. Clones were sequenced by immunoSEQ multiplex PCR, and TCRdb holds only the in-frame ones, with some missing. In the table there are 110,000 or so clones, around 93% of which are singletons. Overall study results and limits: Among alloreactive clones, only a minor fraction mapped to unstimulated subsets. The study found naive T cells seemingly more diverse than memory cells and seemingly major alloresponse contributors.

Comment on this clone: Its antigen is as yet unknown.

This TCR came from a human donor in good health. Specimen: CD4+ T cells sorted from blood. This chain links TRBV30 with TRBJ2-3; 11 bases are shared with TRBD1. The CDR3 DNA follows: TGTGCCTGGAGCGGAGGACAGGGGGCGTACGCAGATACGCAGTATTTT. Its protein product is CAWSGGQGAYADTQYF.